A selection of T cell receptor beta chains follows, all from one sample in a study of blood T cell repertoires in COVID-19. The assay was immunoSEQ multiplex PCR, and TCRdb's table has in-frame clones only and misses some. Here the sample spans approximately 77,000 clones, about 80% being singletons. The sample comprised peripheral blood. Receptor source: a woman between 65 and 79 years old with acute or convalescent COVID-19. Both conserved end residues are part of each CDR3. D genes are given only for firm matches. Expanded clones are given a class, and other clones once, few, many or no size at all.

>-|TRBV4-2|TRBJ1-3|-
TGTGCCAGCACCACGGGGTCTGGAAACACCATATATTTT
CASTTGSGNTIYF
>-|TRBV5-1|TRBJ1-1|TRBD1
TGCGCCAGCAGCCTTCCGGGACAGGGGATAGAAGCTTTCTTT
CASSLPGQGIEAFF
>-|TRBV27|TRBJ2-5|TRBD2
TGTGCCAGCAGTACTCTAGCGGGACTAAAAGAGACCCAGTACTTC
CASSTLAGLKETQYF
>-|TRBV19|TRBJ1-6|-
TGTGCCAGTAGTAACCAACAGGGACCGCCTTATAATTCACCCCTCCACTTT
CASSNQQGPPYNSPLHF
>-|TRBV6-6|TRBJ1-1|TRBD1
TGTGCCAGCAGTGATCAGGACAGGGCGGGCACTGAAGCTTTCTTT
CASSDQDRAGTEAFF
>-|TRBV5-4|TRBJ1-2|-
TGTGCCAGCAGCTTGGCGGGAGAACGATCAAGTGGCTACACCTTC
CASSLAGERSSGYTF
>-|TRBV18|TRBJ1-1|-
TGTGCCAGCTCCTGGGGGGAGAACACTGAAGCTTTCTTT
CASSWGENTEAFF
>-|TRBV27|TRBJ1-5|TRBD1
TGTGCCAGCAGGACAGGGGTCGGGCAGCCCCAGCATTTT
CASRTGVGQPQHF
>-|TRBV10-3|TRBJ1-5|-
TGTGCCATCATCTACACGACCACAGGCCCCCAGCATTTT
CAIIYTTTGPQHF
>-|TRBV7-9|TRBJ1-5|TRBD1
TGTGCCAGCTCGCGACAGGGCAACCAGCCCCAGCATTTT
CASSRQGNQPQHF
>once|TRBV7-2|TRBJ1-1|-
TGTGCCAGCAGCTTAGCGGACACGAACACTGAAGCTTTCTTT
CASSLADTNTEAFF
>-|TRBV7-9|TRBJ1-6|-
TGTGCCAGCGACCTAGTGGATGGAAATTCACCCCTCCACTTT
CASDLVDGNSPLHF
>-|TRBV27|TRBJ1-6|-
TGTGCCAGCAGTTATCCCACGGGTTCACCCCTCCACTTT
CASSYPTGSPLHF
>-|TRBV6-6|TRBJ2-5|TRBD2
TGTGCCAGCAGCACGAGTCCCAGAAGACCTCTAGCGGGGGTTCTCCAAGAGACCCAGTACTTC
CASSTSPRRPLAGVLQETQYF
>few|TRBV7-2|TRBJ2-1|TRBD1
TGTGCCAGCAGCCCGGACAGGGCCTACAATGAGCAGTTCTTC
CASSPDRAYNEQFF
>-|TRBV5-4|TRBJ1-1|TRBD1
TGTGCCAGCAGCTCTGGACAGGGAGGCACTGAAGCTTTCTTT
CASSSGQGGTEAFF
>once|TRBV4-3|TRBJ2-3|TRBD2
TGCGCCAGCAGCCAAGATCTTGGAGCGGGGGCAGGGGAATCACTAGATACGCAGTATTTT
CASSQDLGAGAGESLDTQYF
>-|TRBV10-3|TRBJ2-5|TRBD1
TGTGCCATCAGTGACGACCGGACAGGGGGACAAGAGACCCAGTACTTC
CAISDDRTGGQETQYF
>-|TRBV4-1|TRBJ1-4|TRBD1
TGCGCCAGCAGCCAAGTTGCGGGTCGAGGGACAGCTAATGAAAAACTGTTTTTT
CASSQVAGRGTANEKLFF